This passage covers 30 T cell receptor beta chains from one sample sequenced in a study of cytomegalovirus exposure and HLA in healthy donors. Use of 60 Vbeta and 13 Jbeta primers characterized the PCR. Method: immunoSEQ multiplex PCR; TCRdb's copy keeps in-frame clones and lacks some. The sample shows about 150,000 clones, approximately 80% of them seen only once. The sequenced sample was PBMCs. These receptors originate from a woman aged 40 to 55 in good health and CMV-seropositive.

The chain recombines TRBV6-5 with TRBJ1-1; TRBD1 aligns across 11 bases. Looked up from germline, CDR1 is MNHEY and CDR2 is SVGAGI. The trim removed 5 bases at V and 4 bases at J, leaving 6 bases unmatched. The CDR3 runs to 15 residues. The CDR3 spells CASSPRTGGSTEAFF. The CDR3 DNA reads TGTGCCAGCAGTCCTCGGACAGGGGGCTCCACTGAAGCTTTCTTT.

The rearrangement links TRBV7-2 to TRBJ2-1, with 12 bases lining up with TRBD2. The CDR3 totals 15 residues. Germline V gives CDR1 SGHTA, CDR2 FQGNSA. V shed 4 bases and J 7 bases; nucleotides not matched to a gene: 5. The CDR3 loop reads CASSSTSGSLNEQFF. DNA of the CDR3: TGTGCCAGCAGCTCGACTAGCGGGAGCTTGAATGAGCAGTTCTTC.

V gene TRBV6-5 combines with J gene TRBJ1-5, with TRBD1 identical over 7 bases. The CDR3 spans 13 residues. With 6 bases clipped from V and 5 bases from J, the junction kept 4 bases outside the gene matches. Germline V gives CDR1 MNHEY, CDR2 SVGAGI. CDR3 sequence (DNA): TGTGCCAGCAGCCTAGACAGGGATCAGCCCCAGCATTTT. Translating it yields CASSLDRDQPQHF.

As to this clone: The junction differs from germline at one of its ends, possibly a read error. This chain joins TRBV7-9 and TRBJ2-3, with D hard to call. This CDR3 is 12 amino acids long. Germline loops: CDR1 SEHNR, CDR2 FQNEAQ (reference sequence). CDR3 nucleotides: TGTTCCAGCAGTTCCATAGCAGATACGCAGTATTTT. This sequence encodes CSSSSIADTQYF.

As for this clone: The DNA is omitted, as the CDR3 cannot be located on it reliably, and the CDR3 follows TCRdb's listing. V and J are TRBV5-1 and TRBJ2-1; TRBD2, the table's D call, lacks a check against the DNA. Germline V gene lookup returns CDR1 SGHRS and CDR2 YFSETQ. The CDR3 region is 16 residues in length, termini included. CDR3 region: CASSFGSGGSYNEQFF.

The genes are TRBV7-3 and TRBJ2-3, with TRBD2 identical over 7 bases. Germline CDR1 is SGHTA and CDR2 is FQGTGA. The CDR3 spans 15 residues. V lost 5 bases to trimming and J lost 2 bases; unmatched junction nucleotides: 7. CDR3: CASSIGAGATDTQYF. For the CDR3, the DNA is TGTGCCAGCAGCATAGGTGCGGGAGCCACAGATACGCAGTATTTT.

Turning to this clone: The junction differs from germline at one of its ends, possibly a read error. The V gene is TRBV7-7, the J gene TRBJ2-5; no firm D call. The CDR3 length is 13 residues. Germline V lookup: CDR1 SSHAT, CDR2 FNYEAQ (reference sequence). This chain's CDR3 is CASSHQMQETQYF. DNA of the CDR3: TGTGCTAGCAGCCACCAGATGCAAGAGACCCAGTACTTC.

The chain uses TRBV27 and TRBJ2-7; 9 positions match TRBD2. The CDR3 contains 15 residues. Germline values: CDR1 MNHEY, CDR2 SMNVEV (reference sequence). Germline trimming cut 3 bases from V and 1 base from J; bases unmatched to any gene: 4. Written as DNA, the CDR3 is TGTGCCAGCAGTTTTGTAGCGGGAGTTTCCTACGAGCAGTACTTC. Encoded protein: CASSFVAGVSYEQYF.

Note on this clone: The junction does not match germline at one end; this may be a read error. Other DNA sequences within the sample encode an identical CDR3. The V and J genes are TRBV7-3 and TRBJ2-2; D is possibly TRBD2 (6 bases). Germline V gene lookup returns CDR1 SGHTA and CDR2 FQGTGA. The CDR3 runs to 16 residues. CDR3: CASSLAGLHNTGELFF. DNA for the CDR3: TGTGCCAGTAGCTTAGCTGGACTACACAACACCGGGGAGCTGTTTTTT.

The chain uses TRBV7-9 and TRBJ2-3, with D maybe TRBD2 (5 bases). The CDR3 is made up of 12 amino acids. CDR1 SEHNR and CDR2 FQNEAQ come from the germline V gene (reference sequence). V was pared by 4 bases and J by 5 bases, with 7 bases between. DNA of the CDR3: TGTGCCAGCAGCTCCACTAGAGATACGCAGTATTTT. Translating it yields CASSSTRDTQYF. Combining the CDR3 with reference TRBV7-9 and TRBJ2-3 gives the whole variable domain DTGVSQNPRHKITKRGQNVTFRCDPISEHNRLYWYRQTLGQGPEFLTYFQNEAQLEKSRLLSDRFSAERPKGSFSTLEIQRTEQGDSAMYLCASSSTRDTQYFGPGTRLTVL.

The CDR3 sequence is CSAPFPEAFF. The DNA of the CDR3 is TGCAGTGCTCCTTTTCCTGAAGCTTTCTTT. The V gene is TRBV20-1, the J gene TRBJ1-1; no clear D. V lost 5 bases to trimming and J lost 6 bases, with 7 bases between them. Germline V gene data show CDR1 as DFQATT and CDR2 as SNEGSKA (reference sequence). This CDR3 contains 10 residues.

The genes are TRBV28 and TRBJ1-2; 9 bases map to TRBD1. The V and J ends lost 6 bases and 7 bases, in that order; junction bases with no gene match: 6. CDR1 is MDHEN and CDR2 is SYDVKM in the germline V gene. CDR3 length: 13 residues. CDR3 loop: CASSMGQGGGYTF. The CDR3 DNA is TGTGCCAGCAGCATGGGACAGGGAGGTGGCTACACCTTC.

The chain recombines TRBV5-1 with TRBJ2-7; 7 positions agree with TRBD2. V shed 4 bases and J 0 bases; nucleotides not matched to a gene: 7. The CDR3 sequence is 15 residues long. Germline V CDR1 and CDR2: SGHRS, YFSETQ. This CDR3 is CASSILAWSSYEQYF. The DNA for the CDR3 is TGCGCCAGCAGCATACTAGCGTGGAGCTCCTACGAGCAGTACTTC.

CDR3 residues: CASSLIGLAGNYEQYF. The CDR3 bases are TGTGCCAGCAGCTTAATTGGACTAGCGGGAAACTACGAGCAGTACTTC. The chain joins TRBV11-2 to TRBJ2-7; 12 bases fit TRBD2. Germline CDR1 reads SGHAT; CDR2 reads FQNNGV. The CDR3 contains 16 residues. The junction had 5 bases not matched to a gene; V was cut back by 2 bases and J by 3 bases.

This clone was picked up one time. Other DNA variants within this sample encode the same CDR3. The genes are TRBV6-5 and TRBJ1-4; 8 bases match TRBD1. V gave up 6 bases and J gave up 7 bases; unmatched junction bases: 7. The germline CDR1 and CDR2 sequences are MNHEY and SVGAGI. The CDR3 extends over 14 amino acids. DNA of the CDR3: TGTGCCAGCAGGATCACAGGGGGGGGTGAAAAACTGTTTTTT. Its protein is CASRITGGGEKLFF.

In its sample, this clone was seen once. The rearrangement links TRBV28 to TRBJ2-1; D perhaps matches TRBD2 (6 bases). The CDR3 totals 14 residues. The germline V gene encodes CDR1 MDHEN and CDR2 SYDVKM. Trimming stripped 6 bases from V and 0 bases from J, with 9 bases between. The CDR3 protein is CASRGGDSYNEQFF. In nucleotides, the CDR3 is TGTGCCAGCAGGGGCGGGGACTCCTACAATGAGCAGTTCTTC.

The chain links TRBV18 to TRBJ2-5; 10 bases map to TRBD2. CDR3 length equals 13 residues. Germline values: CDR1 KGHSH, CDR2 LQKENI. V gave up 7 bases and J gave up 5 bases; unmatched junction bases: 4. The CDR3: CASFGTSVETQYF. DNA of the CDR3: TGTGCCAGCTTTGGGACTAGCGTGGAGACCCAGTACTTC.

The V call is TRBV10-3, the J call TRBJ2-1; 7 bases map to TRBD1. Germline trimming cut 5 bases from V and 9 bases from J; bases unmatched to any gene: 7. Germline values: CDR1 ENHRY, CDR2 SYGVKD. This CDR3 region has 13 residues. This chain's CDR3 is CAISQQGSGEQFF. CDR3 DNA sequence: TGTGCCATCAGTCAACAGGGGAGCGGTGAGCAGTTCTTC.

This clone was seen more than once but under ten times. This sequence joins TRBV19 and TRBJ1-3, with a weak D call TRBD1 (6 bases). The CDR3 covers 19 residues. V lost 5 bases to trimming and J lost 0 bases, with 23 bases between them. The germline V gene has CDR1 LNHDA and CDR2 SQIVND (reference sequence). CDR3: CASSQPGQRFLSSGNTIYF. The CDR3 coding sequence is TGTGCCAGTAGTCAACCGGGACAAAGGTTCCTCAGCTCTGGAAACACCATATATTTT.

The V call is TRBV7-9, the J call TRBJ2-7; D is undetermined. This CDR3 contains 15 residues. Between the trimmed V and J ends, which lost 1 base and 2 bases, there was a span of 12 bases. The germline CDR1 and CDR2 sequences are SEHNR and FQNEAQ (reference sequence). In nucleotides, the CDR3 is TGTGCCAGCAGCTTAGTGCCAGCGACTGCCTACGAGCAGTACTTC. Amino acid sequence: CASSLVPATAYEQYF.

V usage is TRBV5-5 and J usage is TRBJ2-3, with TRBD2 matching over 7 bases. Germline V gene lookup returns CDR1 SGHKS and CDR2 YYEKEE (reference sequence). J was trimmed by 2 bases and V by 6 bases; bases with no gene match: 9. The CDR3 is 15 residues long. The DNA for the CDR3 is TGTGCCAGCAACACGCCGGGACTAAACACAGATACGCAGTATTTT. It codes for CASNTPGLNTDTQYF.

In this sample, this clone turned up a few times. The V gene is TRBV2, the J gene TRBJ2-7, with unresolved D. In germline, CDR1 is SNHLY, CDR2 FYNNEI. CDR3 length: 13 amino acids. Trimming cost V 9 bases and J 2 bases, with 14 bases left between them. The CDR3, as DNA: TGTGCCAGTCACCCGGGTACCGCCTACGAGCAGTACTTC. Amino acids: CASHPGTAYEQYF.

This clone was detected only a few times. V and J are TRBV7-9 and TRBJ2-1; TRBD2 might be the D (6 bases). V was clipped by 6 bases and J by 0 bases, with 12 bases between them. This CDR3 contains 15 residues. From germline, CDR1 is SEHNR and CDR2 FQNEAQ (reference sequence). The CDR3 here is CASSPGLYSYNEQFF. The CDR3 nucleotides read TGTGCCAGCAGTCCTGGACTATACTCCTACAATGAGCAGTTCTTC.

There are a few counts of this clone. The chain combines TRBV2 with TRBJ2-3; the match to TRBD1 covers 9 bases. The germline V gene has CDR1 SNHLY and CDR2 FYNNEI. Trimming took 4 bases from V and 0 from J; bases not matched to a gene: 2. The CDR3 is 15 residues long. The CDR3 loop reads CASSVGTGSTDTQYF. CDR3 in DNA: TGTGCCAGCAGTGTGGGGACAGGGAGCACAGATACGCAGTATTTT.

The rearrangement joins TRBV7-3 to TRBJ2-1; 12 positions match TRBD2. The CDR3 is 17 amino acids. Looked up from germline, CDR1 is SGHTA and CDR2 is FQGTGA. Trimming at V came to 5 bases and at J to 9 bases, leaving 14 bases not matched to a gene. In DNA form, the CDR3 reads TGTGCCAGCAGCCCTTACGGGCGGACTAGCGGGAACGCTGAGCAGTTCTTC. Translating it yields CASSPYGRTSGNAEQFF. Combining the CDR3 with reference TRBV7-3 and TRBJ2-1 gives the whole variable domain GAGVSQTPSNKVTEKGKYVELRCDPISGHTALYWYRQSLGQGPEFLIYFQGTGAADDSGLPNDRFFAVRPEGSVSTLKIQRTERGDSAVYLCASSPYGRTSGNAEQFFGPGTRLTVL.

The gene calls are TRBV29-1 and TRBJ1-2, with D maybe TRBD1 (5 bases). Germline loops: CDR1 SQVTM, CDR2 ANQGSEA. The V gene lost 4 bases and the J gene lost 0 bases, with 6 bases spanning the gap. The CDR3 covers 12 residues. The CDR3 is CSVVQANYGYTF. As DNA, the CDR3 is TGCAGCGTTGTACAGGCTAACTATGGCTACACCTTC.

The rearrangement joins TRBV28 to TRBJ2-7; TRBD2 matches 8 bases. V was pared by 6 bases and J by 2 bases, with 9 bases of the junction left unmatched. The CDR3 has 15 amino acids. The germline CDR1 and CDR2 sequences are MDHEN and SYDVKM. The CDR3 sequence is CASRSAGLVPYEQYF. Written as DNA, the CDR3 is TGTGCCAGCAGGTCCGCGGGACTAGTACCCTACGAGCAGTACTTC.

The chain couples TRBV27 to TRBJ2-7; 7 bases are shared with TRBD1. This CDR3 has 13 amino acids. Looked up from germline, CDR1 is MNHEY and CDR2 is SMNVEV (reference sequence). Trimming took 6 bases from V and 4 from J; bases not matched to a gene: 6. CDR3 DNA: TGTGCCAGCAGCGCTTACAGGGGATACGAGCAGTACTTC. Translation: CASSAYRGYEQYF.

The chain links TRBV5-1 to TRBJ2-5, with 7 bases that match TRBD2. With 5 bases clipped from V and 4 bases from J, the junction kept 14 bases outside the gene matches. From germline, CDR1 is SGHRS and CDR2 YFSETQ. This CDR3 spans 16 amino acids. CDR3 DNA sequence: TGCGCCAGCAGTCCCGGGGGGATTAGCGGTTTAGAGACCCAGTACTTC. Residues: CASSPGGISGLETQYF.

This clone was counted a few times. The chain is built from TRBV2 and TRBJ1-2; D is perhaps TRBD1 (6 bases). Trimming took off 7 bases at V and 8 bases at J, with 14 bases between the two ends. CDR3 size: 12 residues. Germline CDR1 is SNHLY and CDR2 is FYNNEI. CDR3 amino acids: CASNLQGWGYTF. CDR3 sequence (DNA): TGTGCCAGCAACCTACAGGGATGGGGCTACACCTTC.